This TCR beta chain was profiled in a study of cytomegalovirus exposure and HLA in healthy donors (dated by TCRdb to the late 2010s). A note on the overall study: According to an earlier analysis of several hundred of the donors, about 179 million T cells yielded 117 million unique TCR beta sequences and around 300 Gb of sequence data. Roughly 300 gigabases of sequencing data and around 87 million unique TCR sequences were included in an early release covering roughly 600 HLA-typed donors. Of the 398 genotyped donors, around 81% fell in the genetic ancestry cluster associated with self-reported Caucasian donors. The study aimed to test whether signatures of past pathogen exposure could be identified by cataloging public T cell receptors. The study profiled the T cell repertoires of approximately 700 subjects by immunosequencing and related them to cytomegalovirus serostatus. A separate validation cohort of approximately 130 different subjects was used in addition to the roughly 700-subject first cohort. To predict cytomegalovirus infection status, the study brought together high-throughput TCR immunosequencing, statistical association of individual TCRs with disease status, and machine learning. In a later analysis, previously published TCR beta repertoires from several hundred donors were re-analyzed and high-resolution HLA genotyping was added so that TCR occurrence patterns could be studied. Rather than using new phenotypic data, the later analysis identified candidate immune exposures from TCR beta sequences and from how often those sequences occurred across donors. In an earlier analysis of a few hundred of the donors, high-throughput TCR beta sequencing was used to judge whether each TCR beta V gene segment behaved as functional or pseudogenic. Donor age, sex, ethnicity and CMV serostatus were compiled alongside the repertoire data. A later genetic analysis used genome-wide SNP genotypes for about 60% of the roughly 700 donors, treating that subset as a discovery cohort. All discovery cohort repertoires had been generated using a single sequencing platform. HLA typing covered class I and class II loci at four-digit resolution. Typing coverage varied by locus: about 620-630 donors for A, B, C, DRB1 and DQB1; under 550 for DQA1; more than 600 for DPA1; roughly 450 for DPB1. A handful of DR-DQ haplotypes were treated as single units for association and clustering because of strong linkage in the cohort. Among about 360 genotyped donors of the cohort, an average of approximately 230,000 unique TCR beta nucleotide sequences were sequenced per donor, around a sixth of them non-productive.

V is pared back by 2 bases and J by 10 bases, with 15 bases lying between the germline termini. The CDR3 measures 15 amino acids from cysteine to phenylalanine. This entry keeps only the CDR3 DNA: 45 bases, framed from base 1. CDR1 MNHEY and CDR2 SMNVEV were looked up in the germline V gene (reference sequence). General study outcomes and caveats: An earlier analysis of some 590 of the donors showed that most TCR beta V segments appeared in productive rearrangements either about 87% or about 30% of the time, which broadly matched IMGT annotations. The presence/absence analyses assumed that sequencing depth was roughly uniform across donors, and that assumption may not be true. A later analysis found that most CMV-associated TCR beta chains appeared HLA-restricted, with HLA associations seemingly driven largely by CMV exposure. The authors suggested that the approach could potentially be extended to other disease states and immunological phenotypes. The earlier analysis of some 560 of the donors excluded seventeen rarely observed V segments, including chromosome 9 orphons, because counts were too low. In vitro tests confirmed that a few of the cytomegalovirus-associated TCR beta chains recognize cytomegalovirus antigens. While some public TCRs were present in many individuals, most TCR sequences turned up only very rarely across donors. Several of the top co-occurrence clusters appeared to be linked to parvovirus B19, influenza, CMV and Epstein-Barr virus, according to a later analysis. Linkage disequilibrium might explain the correlated functional status among segregating V segments, but an unknown experimental factor could not be excluded. The sequencing pipeline was judged likely to have produced a cluster of highly shared sequence variants as a technical artifact. The study gave a list of under 200 TCR beta chains associated with cytomegalovirus. Specific HLA alleles were associated with around 18,000 TCR beta sequences at a false discovery rate of 0.05 in a later analysis. Only TCR beta chains were sequenced in this cohort, and the absence of alpha or paired-chain data limited detectable features. Some IMGT-functional V segments, including TRBV6-2 and TRBV6-3, could not be told apart with the 87-base-pair reads, so those segments were excluded. In a later analysis, TCR association rates were found to vary across HLA loci, with the most associated TCRs seen for DRB1 alleles and the fewest for HLA-C alleles. In a later genetic analysis, a missense DCLRE1C variant was associated with V-gene and J-gene trimming of TCR beta chains, and the association was replicated in an independent cohort. In a later genetic analysis, fewer N-insertions in productive TCRs were reported among donors in an Asian-associated ancestry cluster than the roughly 670-donor mean. When HLA alleles, especially DR and DQ, strongly co-occurred, TCR associations were difficult to assign to individual alleles. HLA typing was unavailable for some donors at each locus, so association tests used only the typed subset. In both the original and validation cohorts, the classifier was reported to diagnose cytomegalovirus status with high specificity and sensitivity. CMV serostatus was the only immune exposure information available for the cohort. A further reported finding was that TCR beta sequences accurately predicted the HLA-A and HLA-B alleles for most subjects in the first cohort. In a later analysis, HLA-associated TCR beta chains were found to be more clonally expanded and to have lower generation probabilities than equally common non-associated chains.

Receptors were amplified or captured by the immunoSEQ multiplex PCR assay. For the multiplex PCR, a mixture combining 60 forward primers for TCR Vbeta segments and 13 reverse primers for TCR Jbeta segments was used. The CDR3 region of rearranged TCR beta genes was amplified from genomic DNA by a multiplex PCR assay. The Illumina HiSeq System was used to sequence the amplified TCR beta libraries as 87-base-pair reads. Per the source publication's procedure: A later analysis tallied roughly 80 million unique TCR beta chains across the 660 or so repertoires, and around 12 million of those chains were shared by two or more donors. Raw reads were error-corrected and collapsed into unique sequences by a nearest-neighbor algorithm in which closely related sequences were merged to remove PCR and sequencing errors. CDR3 sequences were aligned to IMGT reference sequences to assign V, D and J gene segments. Each retained sequence needed at least a six-nucleotide match to both a V gene segment and a J gene segment. A rearrangement was called productive if the CDR3 had no stop codons and remained in frame with V and J, and every other rearrangement was called non-productive. CDR3 was defined according to IMGT convention as the region running from the second conserved V-encoded cysteine to the conserved J-encoded phenylalanine. The earlier analysis of 587 of the donors excluded sequences that lacked an unambiguous match to a single V gene segment. In an earlier analysis of 500 to 750 of the donors, V segments were called functional above 56.7% productive rearrangements and were called segregating when the between-donor standard deviation exceeded 5%. A statistical classification framework was developed to diagnose cytomegalovirus status using the catalog of TCR beta chain sequences. In a later analysis, TCR nucleotide sequences were compared against IMGT/GENE-DB human TR gene sequences so that V and J genes could be assigned. Using the TCRdist pipeline, a later analysis assigned CDR3 sequences along with most-parsimonious VDJ recombination scenarios. In a later analysis, each TCR beta chain was defined by its CDR3 amino acid sequence together with its V-gene family, and reads without a unique V-gene family were excluded. To address suspected cross-contamination and a sequencing artifact, a later analysis removed several hundred highly shared, low-generation-probability nucleotide sequences. For each public chain, a later analysis derived a clonal expansion index from normalized ranks of inferred template counts within each repertoire. A later analysis computed generation probabilities with a VDJ recombination model fitted to out-of-frame rearrangements, and checked the results against IGoR. A later analysis scored TCR-TCR, TCR-HLA and TCR-CMV co-occurrence with hypergeometric tests, applying a repertoire-size bias correction to TCR pairs. In a later analysis, false discovery rates were estimated by permuting HLA or CMV assignments 20 times. A later analysis grouped co-occurring TCRs with DBSCAN, adding TCRdist sequence similarity when clustering within HLA-allele-positive subsets. Repertoires with fewer than 30,000 or more than 120,000 public chains, plus five repertoires with anomalous nucleotide sharing, were excluded from co-occurrence clustering. Imported from immuneACCESS, the table was reduced by TCRdb to in-frame sequences with V and J called. These copies leave out some clones; in studies compared against another copy, an unresolved V gene accounts for under half, and the cause of the remainder is not known. D and trimming come from the DNA, and the V and J calls and clone size come from that table. This sample is represented by 75,000 to 90,000 clones; about 77% of them were singletons. The top ten clonotypes cover 3% to 3.5% of the sample.

The cohort was made up of 500 to 850 healthy bone marrow donors. All cohort members were sampled while nominally healthy, although unrecorded immune exposures were likely present. The donor tested CMV seronegative, placing the donor among the 350 to 400 seronegative members of the cohort. Each donor provided a peripheral blood sample, and peripheral blood mononuclear cells were used for TCR beta sequencing. The Qiagen DNeasy Blood Extraction Kit was used to extract genomic DNA from the blood cell samples. Of note for this clone: No cognate antigen has been identified for it. Qualities for individual bases were not recorded, and no much larger clone is one base off.

The clonotype comes from a man aged 50 or older in good health and CMV-seronegative. The rearrangement joined TRBV27 to TRBJ1-6; too little of a D gene remains to name it. The source material was PBMCs. Read as DNA, the sequence is TGTGCCAGCAGTTTAGTCTCTCTCTCCGGGTCACCCCTCCACTTT. It translates as CASSLVSLSGSPLHF.